The 27 T cell receptor beta chains presented below share a single source sample, sequenced in a study of blood T cell repertoires in COVID-19. Data came from immunoSEQ multiplex PCR; TCRdb stores just in-frame clones and leaves some out. The sample has fewer than 200,000 clones; around 84% are singletons. The sequenced sample was PBMCs or T cells enriched from blood (not recorded which). The receptors were sampled from a woman aged 25 to 39 who had been exposed to COVID-19.

The chain recombines TRBV7-8 with TRBJ1-2; TRBD1 is a possible D gene (5 bases). In germline, CDR1 is SGHVS, CDR2 FQNEAQ. V was clipped by 6 bases and J by 2 bases, with 13 bases between them. The CDR3 runs 14 residues. DNA for the CDR3: TGTGCCAGCAGGTCGGGGGGTGGAAACTATGGCTACACCTTC. Its translation: CASRSGGGNYGYTF.

This chain uses TRBV25-1 with TRBJ1-1; D unclear. The CDR3 covers 11 residues. Trimming shortened V by 11 bases and J by 4 bases, and 11 bases separated the two germline ends. Germline CDR1 is MGHDK and CDR2 is SYGVNS. The CDR3 here is CACLTGTEAFF. Here the CDR3 DNA reads TGTGCCTGTTTGACGGGCACTGAAGCTTTCTTT.

This clone has only one observation. The chain uses TRBV1 and TRBJ1-1; the table's TRBD1 call for D was not verified on the DNA. TRBV1 is a pseudogene locus. This CDR3 comprises 19 residues. The CDR3 spells CTSSKANREPKDLNTEAFF. CDR3 nucleotide sequence: TGCACCAGCAGCAAGGCGAACAGGGAACCGAAAGATCTGAACACTGAAGCTTTCTTT.

This clone was seen only once. V usage is TRBV7-9 and J usage is TRBJ1-1; D unresolved. Germline CDR1 SEHNR, CDR2 FQNEAQ (reference sequence). V was cut by 4 bases and J by 10 bases, with 19 bases left in between. This CDR3 is 14 amino acids long. CDR3 DNA: TGTGCCAGCAGCTCAGTAGACGCACTGCTAGGAGCTTTCTTT. Its translation is CASSSVDALLGAFF.

DNA for the CDR3: TGCAGCGTTGAAGATCGATCGGGTAGCACTGGAAACACCATATATTTT. It is translated as CSVEDRSGSTGNTIYF. The chain links TRBV29-1 to TRBJ1-3; D is ambiguous. Germline V gene sequence: CDR1 SQVTM, CDR2 ANQGSEA. The CDR3 sequence is 16 residues long. Trimming took off 0 bases at V and 2 bases at J, with 14 bases between the two ends.

The V gene is TRBV27, the J gene TRBJ2-7; D is perhaps TRBD1 (6 bases). The germline V gene encodes CDR1 MNHEY and CDR2 SMNVEV (reference sequence). Deletions cut 3 bases from V and 6 bases from J, with 12 bases between. The CDR3 runs 13 residues. In DNA form, the CDR3 reads TGTGCCAGCAGTTTGGCCAGGGGCGTCGAGCAGTACTTC. This gives the protein CASSLARGVEQYF.

This clone turned up a few times. The chain is built from TRBV4-1 and TRBJ1-3; D gene uncertain. This CDR3 is 15 amino acids long. V dropped 7 bases and J dropped 0 bases, with 13 bases sitting between them. From germline, CDR1 is MGHRA and CDR2 YSYEKL. The CDR3 region has the DNA TGCGCCAGCACCGGTGACGGGAGCTCTGGAAACACCATATATTTT. Its translation is CASTGDGSSGNTIYF.

V usage is TRBV6-6 and J usage is TRBJ1-2, with no clear D. Per germline, CDR1 MNHNY and CDR2 SVGAGI (reference sequence). Trimming took 1 base from V and 4 from J, leaving 13 bases between them. This CDR3 contains 15 residues. As DNA, the CDR3 is TGTGCCAGCAGTTACTACAGCCCGGAGGGCTATGGCTACACCTTC. It codes for CASSYYSPEGYGYTF.

In its sample, this clone was seen once. The V call is TRBV4-2, the J call TRBJ2-5, with 11 bases that match TRBD2. The CDR3 consists of 17 residues. Trimming at V came to 0 bases and at J to 2 bases, leaving 5 bases not matched to a gene. The germline V gene encodes CDR1 LGHNA and CDR2 YNFKEQ. The CDR3 nucleotides read TGTGCCAGCAGCCAAGACGTGCTAGCGGGGGGACAAGAGACCCAGTACTTC. Translated: CASSQDVLAGGQETQYF.

Here the CDR3 reads CASSSGQGSDSPLHF. The CDR3 nucleotides are TGTGCCAGCAGCTCGGGACAGGGGTCAGATTCACCCCTCCACTTT. This chain joins TRBV5-4 and TRBJ1-6; TRBD1 matches at 10 bases. The germline V gene encodes CDR1 SGHNT and CDR2 YYREEE (reference sequence). J lost 8 bases, V lost 3 bases, and 5 bases had no gene match. This CDR3 comprises 15 residues.

This clone was seen only a few times. The chain combines TRBV9 with TRBJ2-3, with 7 bases matching TRBD2. Looked up from germline, CDR1 is SGDLS and CDR2 is YYNGEE. CDR3 length: 15 amino acids. V was clipped by 6 bases and J by 2 bases; unmatched bases: 9. CDR3 region: CASNPSGAPTDTQYF. In DNA form, the CDR3 reads TGTGCCAGCAATCCCAGCGGGGCCCCCACAGATACGCAGTATTTT. Looking up the rest from reference TRBV9 and TRBJ2-3 gives the full variable domain: DSGVTQTPKHLITATGQRVTLRCSPRSGDLSVYWYQQSLDQGLQFLIQYYNGEERAKGNILERFSAQQFPDLHSELNLSSLELGDSALYFCASNPSGAPTDTQYFGPGTRLTVL.

This clone showed up just once. The gene calls are TRBV2 and TRBJ2-3, with TRBD1 matching over 7 bases. The J segment lost 9 bases and the V segment lost 6 bases, leaving 18 bases of the junction unmatched. Germline values: CDR1 SNHLY, CDR2 FYNNEI. The CDR3 runs to 16 residues. The chain's CDR3 is CASRPRQGYSWETQYF. The CDR3 DNA reads as TGTGCCAGCAGGCCCAGACAGGGATATAGTTGGGAGACGCAGTATTTT.

CDR3 coding DNA: TGCGCCAGCAGCACCCGCGGGGCAGGGGGAGCTGGGGCCAACGTCCTGACTTTC. Amino acid sequence: CASSTRGAGGAGANVLTF. The rearrangement joins TRBV4-1 to TRBJ2-6, with TRBD1 as a possible D gene (7 bases). The CDR3 runs to 18 residues. CDR1 is MGHRA, CDR2 YSYEKL, per germline. The V gene lost 5 bases and the J gene lost 2 bases, with 19 bases spanning the gap.

The gene calls are TRBV5-1 and TRBJ2-3, with 10 positions matching TRBD1. The CDR3 contains 16 residues. Germline CDR1 is SGHRS and CDR2 is YFSETQ. The V and J ends lost 4 bases and 6 bases, in that order; junction bases with no gene match: 11. The CDR3 region is CASSPGGTGAEDTQYF. The DNA of the CDR3 is TGCGCCAGCAGCCCCGGAGGGACAGGGGCTGAGGATACGCAGTATTTT.

This chain uses TRBV30 with TRBJ2-7, with D possibly TRBD2 on 5 matching bases. V was cut by 3 bases and J by 3 bases, with 6 bases left in between. The germline V gene encodes CDR1 GTSNPN and CDR2 SVGIG (reference sequence). This CDR3 spans 11 amino acids. The DNA for the CDR3 is TGTGCCTGGAGGGGGAGCTACGAGCAGTACTTC. The encoded protein is CAWRGSYEQYF.

This clone was counted only a few times. V and J are TRBV19 and TRBJ1-4, with TRBD1 matching over 10 bases. This CDR3 has 19 amino acids. V was clipped by 4 bases and J by 3 bases; unmatched bases: 14. CDR1 LNHDA and CDR2 SQIVND come from the germline V gene (reference sequence). CDR3 bases: TGTGCCAGTAGTACCACGACAGGGGGCGGTTTTTGGTCTAATGAAAAACTGTTTTTT. It specifies CASSTTTGGGFWSNEKLFF.

This clone was recorded only once. The chain uses TRBV30 and TRBJ1-1; the match to TRBD1 covers 10 bases. J was trimmed by 3 bases and V by 5 bases; bases with no gene match: 12. The CDR3 is made up of 16 amino acids. CDR1 GTSNPN and CDR2 SVGIG come from the germline V gene (reference sequence). CDR3 sequence (DNA): TGTGCCTGGGTGGGGCCCCCGACAGGGGGCTACACTGAAGCTTTCTTT. Protein: CAWVGPPTGGYTEAFF.

The chain joins TRBV11-2 to TRBJ1-2, with TRBD1 as a possible D gene (5 bases). CDR1 is SGHAT, CDR2 FQNNGV, per germline. The ends were cut back, 1 base at V and 3 bases at J, with 15 bases in the middle. CDR3 length: 16 amino acids. CDR3 nucleotide sequence: TGTGCCAGCAGCTTAGCGTTCAGGGTCAGGGACTATGGCTACACCTTC. Encoded protein: CASSLAFRVRDYGYTF. Full variable domain (outside the CDR3, taken from reference TRBV11-2 and TRBJ1-2): EAGVAQSPRYKIIEKRQSVAFWCNPISGHATLYWYQQILGQGPKLLIQFQNNGVVDDSQLPKDRFSAERLKGVDSTLKIQPAKLEDSAVYLCASSLAFRVRDYGYTFGSGTRLTVV.

V is TRBV4-1 and J is TRBJ1-6, with 9 nucleotides matching TRBD1. Unmatched junction bases numbered 10, after V lost 3 bases and J lost 10 bases. Germline lookup yields CDR1 MGHRA and CDR2 YSYEKL. The CDR3 covers 16 residues. The CDR3 DNA reads TGCGCCAGCAGCCACCCAAAGGGACAGGGATCCTCACCCCTCCACTTT. It is translated as CASSHPKGQGSSPLHF.

The chain joins TRBV4-3 to TRBJ2-5; 9 bases agree with TRBD2. There are 17 residues in the CDR3. V was pared by 0 bases and J by 5 bases, with 10 bases of the junction left unmatched. Germline V gene lookup returns CDR1 LGHNA and CDR2 YSLEER. The CDR3 coding sequence is TGCGCCAGCAGCCAAGATACTGCGGGGGGGGCCGGCGAGACCCAGTACTTC. This codes for CASSQDTAGGAGETQYF.

The chain carries TRBV5-8 and TRBJ1-5; the match to TRBD1 covers 8 bases. Germline CDR1 is SGHTS and CDR2 is YDEGEE. The CDR3 length is 17 residues. V gave up 1 base and J gave up 7 bases; unmatched junction bases: 13. CDR3 nucleotide sequence: TGTGCCAGCAGCTTGCCAGGGGGCGACGGCCCACGGCAGCCCCAGCATTTT. Encoded protein: CASSLPGGDGPRQPQHF.

This clone was observed a single time. The V and J genes are TRBV9 and TRBJ1-2; TRBD1 is a possible D gene (6 bases). V gave up 2 bases and J gave up 5 bases, with 16 bases separating them. Germline values: CDR1 SGDLS, CDR2 YYNGEE. The CDR3 totals 15 residues. CDR3 bases: TGTGCCAGCAGCGTTCTGGTGGGACATGGGTATGGCTACACCTTC. This encodes CASSVLVGHGYGYTF.

This chain joins TRBV3-1 (or the pseudogene TRBV3-2) and TRBJ1-2; TRBD1 matches 8 bases. The CDR3 runs to 15 residues. V shed 4 bases, J shed 5 bases, and the junction held 9 bases outside the gene matches. CDR1 LGHDT and CDR2 YNNKEL come from the germline V gene (reference sequence). The CDR3 loop reads CASSLRTGRGYGYTF. The CDR3 coding sequence is TGTGCCAGCAGCCTACGGACAGGGAGGGGTTATGGCTACACCTTC.

This chain joins TRBV9 and TRBJ2-1; 8 bases map to TRBD1. The CDR3 spans 16 residues. The junction had 2 bases not matched to a gene; V was cut back by 0 bases and J by 0 bases. Germline loops: CDR1 SGDLS, CDR2 YYNGEE. CDR3 residues: CASSVGDRISYNEQFF. The CDR3 DNA follows: TGTGCCAGCAGCGTAGGGGACAGGATCTCCTACAATGAGCAGTTCTTC.

The rearrangement joins TRBV5-8 to TRBJ1-1; D remains unclear. V was clipped by 1 base and J by 0 bases, with 10 bases between them. Looked up from germline, CDR1 is SGHTS and CDR2 is YDEGEE. The CDR3 has 15 amino acids. The CDR3 DNA follows: TGTGCCAGCAGCTTGTTTCCAGGTATGAACACTGAAGCTTTCTTT. It encodes CASSLFPGMNTEAFF.

This sequence joins TRBV5-1 and TRBJ2-7; D gene ambiguous. From germline, CDR1 is SGHRS and CDR2 YFSETQ. Trimming removed 2 bases from V and 4 bases from J, with 13 bases in between. The length of the CDR3 is 14 residues. CDR3 amino acids: CASSLETTGYEQYF. The CDR3 nucleotides are TGCGCCAGCAGCTTAGAGACCACCGGGTACGAGCAGTACTTC.

This chain joins TRBV6-1 and TRBJ1-1; D unresolved. The length of the CDR3 is 14 residues. V shed 3 bases and J shed 4 bases, with 12 bases lying between them. Germline CDR1 MNHNS, CDR2 SASEGT. Here the CDR3 reads CASSEVYGSTEAFF. The DNA of the CDR3 is TGTGCCAGCAGTGAGGTCTATGGGAGCACTGAAGCTTTCTTT.